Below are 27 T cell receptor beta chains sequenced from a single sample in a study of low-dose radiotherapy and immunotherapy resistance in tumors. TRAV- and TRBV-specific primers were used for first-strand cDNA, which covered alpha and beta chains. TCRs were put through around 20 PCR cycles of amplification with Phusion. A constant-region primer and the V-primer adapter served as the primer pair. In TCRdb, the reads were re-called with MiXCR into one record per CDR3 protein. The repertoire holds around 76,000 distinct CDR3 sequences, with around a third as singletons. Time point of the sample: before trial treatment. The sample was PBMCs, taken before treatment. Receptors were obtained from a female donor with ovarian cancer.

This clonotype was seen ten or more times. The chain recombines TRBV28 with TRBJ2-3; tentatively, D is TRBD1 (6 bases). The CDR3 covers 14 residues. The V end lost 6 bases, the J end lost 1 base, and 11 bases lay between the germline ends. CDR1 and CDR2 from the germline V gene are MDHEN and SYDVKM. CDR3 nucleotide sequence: TGTGCCAGCAGACAGGGACGGGGCACAGATACGCAGTATTTT. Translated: CASRQGRGTDTQYF.

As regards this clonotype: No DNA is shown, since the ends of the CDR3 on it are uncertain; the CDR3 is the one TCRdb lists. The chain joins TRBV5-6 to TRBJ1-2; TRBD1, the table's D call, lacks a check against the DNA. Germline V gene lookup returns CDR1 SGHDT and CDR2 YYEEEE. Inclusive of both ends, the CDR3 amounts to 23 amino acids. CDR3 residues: CASTNQTSMYLCASSPGTYGYTF.

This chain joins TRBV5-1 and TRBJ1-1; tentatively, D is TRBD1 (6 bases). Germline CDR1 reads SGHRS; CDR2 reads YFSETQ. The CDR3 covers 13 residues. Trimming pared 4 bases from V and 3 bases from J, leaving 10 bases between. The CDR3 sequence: CASSGGAHTEAFF. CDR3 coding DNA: TGCGCCAGCAGCGGGGGGGCCCACACTGAAGCTTTCTTT.

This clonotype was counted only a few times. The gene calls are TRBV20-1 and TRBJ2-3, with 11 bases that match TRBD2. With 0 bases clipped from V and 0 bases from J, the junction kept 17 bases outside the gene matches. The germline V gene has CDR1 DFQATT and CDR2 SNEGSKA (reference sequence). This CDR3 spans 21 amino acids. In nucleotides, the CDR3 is TGCAGTGCTAGAGAACCCCCGACTACTAGCGGGAGCGGCCCTAGCACAGATACGCAGTATTTT. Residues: CSAREPPTTSGSGPSTDTQYF.

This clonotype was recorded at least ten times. The CDR3 loop reads CSARDRPTADGYTF. CDR3 DNA: TGCAGTGCTAGAGATCGTCCCACTGCGGATGGCTACACCTTC. The rearrangement joins TRBV20-1 to TRBJ1-2; D is unresolved. Germline V CDR1 and CDR2: DFQATT, SNEGSKA (reference sequence). V was cut by 0 bases and J by 6 bases, with 14 bases left in between. CDR3 length equals 14 residues.

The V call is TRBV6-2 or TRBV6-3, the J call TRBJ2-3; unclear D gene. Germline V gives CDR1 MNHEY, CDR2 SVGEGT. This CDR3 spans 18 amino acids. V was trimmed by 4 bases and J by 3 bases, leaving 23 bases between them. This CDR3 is CASSLIRAQPIGTDTQYF. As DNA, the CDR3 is TGTGCCAGCAGTTTGATTCGGGCGCAACCTATTGGAACAGATACGCAGTATTTT.

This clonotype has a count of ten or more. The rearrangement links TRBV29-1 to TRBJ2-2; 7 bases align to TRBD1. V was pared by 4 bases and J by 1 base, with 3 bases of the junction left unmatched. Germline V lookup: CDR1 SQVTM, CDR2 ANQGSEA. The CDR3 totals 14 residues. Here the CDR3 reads CSVGAGGNTGELFF. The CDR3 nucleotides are TGCAGCGTTGGGGCAGGGGGGAACACCGGGGAGCTGTTTTTT.

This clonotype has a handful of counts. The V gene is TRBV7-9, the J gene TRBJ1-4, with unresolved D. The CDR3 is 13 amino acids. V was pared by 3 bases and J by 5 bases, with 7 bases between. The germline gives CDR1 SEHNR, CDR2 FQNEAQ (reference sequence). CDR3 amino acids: CASSFQWNEKLFF. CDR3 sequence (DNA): TGTGCCAGCAGCTTCCAGTGGAATGAAAAACTGTTTTTT. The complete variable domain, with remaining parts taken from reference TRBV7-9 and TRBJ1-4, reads DTGVSQNPRHKITKRGQNVTFRCDPISEHNRLYWYRQTLGQGPEFLTYFQNEAQLEKSRLLSDRFSAERPKGSFSTLEIQRTEQGDSAMYLCASSFQWNEKLFFGSGTQLSVL.

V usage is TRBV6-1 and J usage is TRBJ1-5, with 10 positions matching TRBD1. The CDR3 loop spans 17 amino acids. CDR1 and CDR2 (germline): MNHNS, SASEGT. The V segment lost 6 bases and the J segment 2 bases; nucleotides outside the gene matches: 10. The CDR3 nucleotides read TGTGCCAGCAGAGACCGGGACAGGGGATCTGGCAATCAGCCCCAGCATTTT. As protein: CASRDRDRGSGNQPQHF.

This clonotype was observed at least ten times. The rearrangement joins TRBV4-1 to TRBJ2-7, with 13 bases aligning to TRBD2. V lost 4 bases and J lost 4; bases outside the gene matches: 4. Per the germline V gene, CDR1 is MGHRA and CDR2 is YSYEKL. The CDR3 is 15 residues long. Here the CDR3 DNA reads TGCGCCAGCAGCCCGGGACTAGCGGGGTTGTACGAGCAGTACTTC. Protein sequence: CASSPGLAGLYEQYF.

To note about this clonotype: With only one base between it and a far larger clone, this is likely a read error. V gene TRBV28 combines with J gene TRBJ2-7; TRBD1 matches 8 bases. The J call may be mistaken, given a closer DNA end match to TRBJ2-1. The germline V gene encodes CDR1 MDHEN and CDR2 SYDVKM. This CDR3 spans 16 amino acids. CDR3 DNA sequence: TGTGCCAGAAGCCCACCACCTGGACAGGGTAAGAATGAGCAGTTCTTC. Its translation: CARSPPPGQGKNEQFF.

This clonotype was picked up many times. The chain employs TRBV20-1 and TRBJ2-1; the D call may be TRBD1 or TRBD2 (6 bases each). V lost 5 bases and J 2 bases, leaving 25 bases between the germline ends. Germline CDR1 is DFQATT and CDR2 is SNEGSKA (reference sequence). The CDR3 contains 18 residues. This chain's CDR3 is CSALGAGTPPRAYNEQFF. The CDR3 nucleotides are TGCAGTGCTCTGGGGGCGGGAACCCCACCGCGAGCCTACAATGAGCAGTTCTTC.

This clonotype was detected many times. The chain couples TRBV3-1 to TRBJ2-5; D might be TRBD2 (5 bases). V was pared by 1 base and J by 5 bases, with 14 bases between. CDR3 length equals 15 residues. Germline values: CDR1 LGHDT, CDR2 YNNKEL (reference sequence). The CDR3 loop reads CASSQAPPTTETQYF. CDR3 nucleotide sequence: TGTGCCAGCAGCCAAGCGCCCCCGACTACGGAGACCCAGTACTTC.

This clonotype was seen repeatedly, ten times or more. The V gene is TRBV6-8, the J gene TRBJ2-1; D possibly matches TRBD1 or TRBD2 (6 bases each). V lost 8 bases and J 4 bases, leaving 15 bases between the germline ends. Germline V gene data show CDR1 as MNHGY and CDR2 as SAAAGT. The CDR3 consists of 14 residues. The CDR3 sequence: CASGPGAGYNEQFF. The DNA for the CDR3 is TGTGCCAGCGGTCCGGGGGCGGGGTACAATGAGCAGTTCTTC.

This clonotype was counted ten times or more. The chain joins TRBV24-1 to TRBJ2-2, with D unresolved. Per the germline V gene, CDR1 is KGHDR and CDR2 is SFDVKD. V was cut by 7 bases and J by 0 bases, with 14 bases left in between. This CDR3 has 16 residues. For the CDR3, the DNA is TGTGCCACCAGCGGTAGTGGTACGGCGAACACCGGGGAGCTGTTTTTT. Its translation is CATSGSGTANTGELFF.

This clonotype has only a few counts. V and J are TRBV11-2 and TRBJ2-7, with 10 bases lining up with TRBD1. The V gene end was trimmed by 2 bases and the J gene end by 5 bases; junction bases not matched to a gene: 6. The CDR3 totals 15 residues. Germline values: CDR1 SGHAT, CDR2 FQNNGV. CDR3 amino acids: CASSLYVTGGDEQYF. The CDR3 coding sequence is TGTGCCAGCAGCTTATATGTGACAGGGGGCGACGAGCAGTACTTC.

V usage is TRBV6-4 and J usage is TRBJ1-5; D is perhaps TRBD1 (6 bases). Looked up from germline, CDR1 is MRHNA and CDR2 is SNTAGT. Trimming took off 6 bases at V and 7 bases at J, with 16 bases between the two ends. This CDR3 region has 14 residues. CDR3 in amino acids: CASSYSRGGQPQHF. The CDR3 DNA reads TGTGCCAGCAGCTACAGCAGGGGCGGCCAGCCCCAGCATTTT.

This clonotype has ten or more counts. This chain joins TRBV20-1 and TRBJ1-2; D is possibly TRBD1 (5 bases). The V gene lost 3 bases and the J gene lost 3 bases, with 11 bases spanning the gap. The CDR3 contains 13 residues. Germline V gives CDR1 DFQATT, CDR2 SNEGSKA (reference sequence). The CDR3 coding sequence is TGCAGTGCTAGCGGGGCGGGGGACTATGGCTACACCTTC. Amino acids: CSASGAGDYGYTF.

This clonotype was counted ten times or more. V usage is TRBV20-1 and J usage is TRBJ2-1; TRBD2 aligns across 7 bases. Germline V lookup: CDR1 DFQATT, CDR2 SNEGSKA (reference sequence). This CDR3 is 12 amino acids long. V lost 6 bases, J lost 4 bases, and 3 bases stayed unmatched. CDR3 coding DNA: TGCAGTGCAAAGCGGGGATACAATGAGCAGTTCTTC. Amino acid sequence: CSAKRGYNEQFF.

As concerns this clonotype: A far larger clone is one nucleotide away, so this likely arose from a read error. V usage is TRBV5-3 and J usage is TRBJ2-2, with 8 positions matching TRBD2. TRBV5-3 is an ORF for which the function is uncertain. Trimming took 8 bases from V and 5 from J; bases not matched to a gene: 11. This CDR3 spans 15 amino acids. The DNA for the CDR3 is TGTGCCAGCATCTTGGCGGGGGGTCGAACCGGGGAGCTGTTTTTT. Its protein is CASILAGGRTGELFF.

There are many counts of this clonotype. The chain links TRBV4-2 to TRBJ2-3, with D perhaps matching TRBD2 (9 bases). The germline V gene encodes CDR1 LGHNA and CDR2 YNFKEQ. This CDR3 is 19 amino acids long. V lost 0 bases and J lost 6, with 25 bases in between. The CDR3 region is CASSQDQVRASGDRDTQYF. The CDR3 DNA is TGTGCCAGCAGCCAAGATCAGGTTCGGGCTAGCGGGGACAGGGATACGCAGTATTTT.

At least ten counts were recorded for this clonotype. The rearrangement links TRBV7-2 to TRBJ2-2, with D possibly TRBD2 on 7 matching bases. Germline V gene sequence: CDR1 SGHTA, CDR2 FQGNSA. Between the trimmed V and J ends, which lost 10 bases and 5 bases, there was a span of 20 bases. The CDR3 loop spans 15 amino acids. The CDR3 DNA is TGTGCCACCCAAGAGGGGGGGGCCTGGACCGGGGAGCTGTTTTTT. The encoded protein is CATQEGGAWTGELFF.

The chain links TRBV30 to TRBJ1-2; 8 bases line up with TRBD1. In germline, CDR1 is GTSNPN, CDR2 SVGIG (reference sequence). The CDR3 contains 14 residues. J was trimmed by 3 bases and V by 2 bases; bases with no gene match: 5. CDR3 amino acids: CAWSPQTGDYGYTF. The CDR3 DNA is TGTGCCTGGAGTCCCCAGACAGGGGACTATGGCTACACCTTC.

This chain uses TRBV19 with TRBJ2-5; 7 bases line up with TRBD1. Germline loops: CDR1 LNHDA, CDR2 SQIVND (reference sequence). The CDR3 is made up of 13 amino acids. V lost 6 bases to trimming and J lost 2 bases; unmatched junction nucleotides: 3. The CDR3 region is CASRRTGQETQYF. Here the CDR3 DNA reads TGTGCCAGTAGACGGACAGGTCAAGAGACCCAGTACTTC.

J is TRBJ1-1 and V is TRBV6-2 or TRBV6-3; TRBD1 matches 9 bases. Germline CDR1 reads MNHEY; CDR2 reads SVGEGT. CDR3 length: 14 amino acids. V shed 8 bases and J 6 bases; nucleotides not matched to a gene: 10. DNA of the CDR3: TGTGCCAGCCTTTCCGGACAGGGGATTGCTGAAGCTTTCTTT. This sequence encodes CASLSGQGIAEAFF.

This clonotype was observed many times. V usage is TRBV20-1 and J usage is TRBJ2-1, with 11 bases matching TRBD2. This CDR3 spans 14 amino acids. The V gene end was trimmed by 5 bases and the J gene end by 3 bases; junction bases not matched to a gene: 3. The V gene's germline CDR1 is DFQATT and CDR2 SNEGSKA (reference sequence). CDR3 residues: CSAGGTSGYNEQFF. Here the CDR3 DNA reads TGCAGTGCTGGAGGGACTAGCGGCTACAATGAGCAGTTCTTC.

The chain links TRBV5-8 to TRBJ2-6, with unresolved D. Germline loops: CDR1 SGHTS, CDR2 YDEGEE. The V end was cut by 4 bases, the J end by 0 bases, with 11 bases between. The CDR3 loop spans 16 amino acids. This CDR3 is CASSTTGPSGANVLTF. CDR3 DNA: TGTGCCAGCAGCACTACTGGACCCTCTGGGGCCAACGTCCTGACTTTC.